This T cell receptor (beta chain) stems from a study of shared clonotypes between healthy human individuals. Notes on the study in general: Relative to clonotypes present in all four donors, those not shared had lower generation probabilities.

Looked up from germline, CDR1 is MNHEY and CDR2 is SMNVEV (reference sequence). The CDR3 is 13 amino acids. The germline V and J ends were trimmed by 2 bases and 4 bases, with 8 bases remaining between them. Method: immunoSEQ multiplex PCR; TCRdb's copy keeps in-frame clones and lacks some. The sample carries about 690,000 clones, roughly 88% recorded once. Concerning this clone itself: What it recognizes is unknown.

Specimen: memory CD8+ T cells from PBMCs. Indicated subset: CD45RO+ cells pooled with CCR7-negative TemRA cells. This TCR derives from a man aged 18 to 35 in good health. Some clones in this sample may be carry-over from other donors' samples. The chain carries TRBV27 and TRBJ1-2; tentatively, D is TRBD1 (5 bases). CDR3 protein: CASSLAGPYGYTF. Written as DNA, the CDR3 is TGTGCCAGCAGTTTAGCAGGGCCCTATGGCTACACCTTC.